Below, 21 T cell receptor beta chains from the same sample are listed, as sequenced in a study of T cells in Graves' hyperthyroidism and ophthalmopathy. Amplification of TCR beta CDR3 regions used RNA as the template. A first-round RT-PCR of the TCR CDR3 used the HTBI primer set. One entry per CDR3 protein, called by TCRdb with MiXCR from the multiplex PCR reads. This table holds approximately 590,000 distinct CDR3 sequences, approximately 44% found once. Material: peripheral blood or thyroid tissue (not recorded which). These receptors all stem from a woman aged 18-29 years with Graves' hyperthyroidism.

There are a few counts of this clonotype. The CDR3 nucleotides are TGTGCCAGTAGTATTGGGGGGGGAATTCCTGGCTACACCTTC. Translated, it gives CASSIGGGIPGYTF. V usage is TRBV19 and J usage is TRBJ1-2; TRBD1 is a possible D gene (5 bases). CDR3 size: 14 residues. CDR1 is LNHDA and CDR2 is SQIVND in the germline V gene (reference sequence). Trimming shortened V by 3 bases and J by 7 bases, and 15 bases separated the two germline ends.

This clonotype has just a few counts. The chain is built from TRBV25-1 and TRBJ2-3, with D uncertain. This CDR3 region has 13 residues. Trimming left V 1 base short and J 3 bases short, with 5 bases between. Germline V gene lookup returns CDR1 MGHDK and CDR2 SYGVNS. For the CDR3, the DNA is TGTGCCAGCAGTGAATTCCATACAGATACGCAGTATTTT. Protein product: CASSEFHTDTQYF.

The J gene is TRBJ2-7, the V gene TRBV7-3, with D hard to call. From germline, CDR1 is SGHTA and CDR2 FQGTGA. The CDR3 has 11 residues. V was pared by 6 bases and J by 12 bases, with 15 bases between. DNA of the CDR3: TGTGCCAGCAGTGGTCGGTCCGCATTGTACTTC. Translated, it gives CASSGRSALYF.

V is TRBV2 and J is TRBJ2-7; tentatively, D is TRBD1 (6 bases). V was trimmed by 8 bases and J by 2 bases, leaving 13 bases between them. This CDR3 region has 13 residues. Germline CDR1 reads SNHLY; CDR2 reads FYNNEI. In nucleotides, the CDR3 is TGTGCCAGCGGCAGGACAGAGACCTACGAGCAGTACTTC. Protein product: CASGRTETYEQYF.

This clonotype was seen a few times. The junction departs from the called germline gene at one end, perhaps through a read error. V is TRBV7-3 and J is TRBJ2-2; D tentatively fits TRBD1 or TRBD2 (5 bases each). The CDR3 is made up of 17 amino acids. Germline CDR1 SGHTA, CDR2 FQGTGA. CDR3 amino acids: CASSLLRGRYLSGELFF. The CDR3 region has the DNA TGCGCCAGCAGCCTATTAAGGGGACGCTACCTGTCCGGGGAGCTGTTTTTT.

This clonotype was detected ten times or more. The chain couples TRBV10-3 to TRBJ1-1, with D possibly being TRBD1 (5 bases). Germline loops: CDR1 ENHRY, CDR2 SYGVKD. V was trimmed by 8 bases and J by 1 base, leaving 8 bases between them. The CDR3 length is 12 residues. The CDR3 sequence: CAIRQKNTEAFF. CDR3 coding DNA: TGTGCCATCCGACAGAAGAACACTGAAGCTTTCTTT.

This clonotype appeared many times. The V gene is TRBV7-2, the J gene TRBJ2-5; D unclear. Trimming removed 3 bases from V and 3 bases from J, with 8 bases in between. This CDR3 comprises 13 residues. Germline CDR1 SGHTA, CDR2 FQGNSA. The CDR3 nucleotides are TGTGCCAGCAGCTTCGTCAGTGAAGAGACCCAGTACTTC. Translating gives CASSFVSEETQYF.

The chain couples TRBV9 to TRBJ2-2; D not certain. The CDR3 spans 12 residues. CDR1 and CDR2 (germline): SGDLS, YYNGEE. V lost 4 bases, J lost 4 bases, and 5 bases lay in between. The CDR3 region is CASSLFTGELFF. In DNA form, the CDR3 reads TGTGCCAGCAGCCTTTTCACCGGGGAGCTGTTTTTT.

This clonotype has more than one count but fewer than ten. The CDR3 loop is CASSPGGASYEQYF. DNA for the CDR3: TGTGCCAGCAGCCCCGGTGGGGCATCTTACGAGCAGTACTTC. The chain has TRBV7-8 and TRBJ2-7, with D perhaps matching TRBD1 (5 bases). V lost 5 bases to trimming and J lost 4 bases, with 15 bases between them. Germline CDR1 is SGHVS and CDR2 is FQNEAQ. CDR3 size: 14 residues.

The CDR3 DNA reads as TGCAGTGCTAGCGGGCCAGAAAACACCTACGAGCAGTACTTC. This codes for CSASGPENTYEQYF. The chain employs TRBV20-1 and TRBJ2-7; no clear D gene. The CDR3 consists of 14 residues. From germline, CDR1 is DFQATT and CDR2 SNEGSKA (reference sequence). V was clipped by 3 bases and J by 2 bases, with 14 bases between them.

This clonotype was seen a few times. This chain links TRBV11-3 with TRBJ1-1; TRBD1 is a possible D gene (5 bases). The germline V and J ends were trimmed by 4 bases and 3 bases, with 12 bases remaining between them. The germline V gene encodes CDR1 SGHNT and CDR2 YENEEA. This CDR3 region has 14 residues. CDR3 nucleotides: TGTGCCAGCAGCTACCTGGGGGGGGACACTGAAGCTTTCTTT. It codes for CASSYLGGDTEAFF.

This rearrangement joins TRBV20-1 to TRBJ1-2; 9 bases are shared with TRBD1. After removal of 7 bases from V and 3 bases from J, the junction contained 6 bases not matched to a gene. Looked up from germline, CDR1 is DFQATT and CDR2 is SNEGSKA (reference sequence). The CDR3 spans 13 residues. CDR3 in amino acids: CSVVQGADYGYTF. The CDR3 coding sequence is TGCAGTGTTGTACAGGGGGCTGACTATGGCTACACCTTC.

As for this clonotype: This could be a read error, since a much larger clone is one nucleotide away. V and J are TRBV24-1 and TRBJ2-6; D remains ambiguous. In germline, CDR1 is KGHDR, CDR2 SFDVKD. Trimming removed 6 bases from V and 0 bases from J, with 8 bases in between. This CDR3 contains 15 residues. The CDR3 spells CATSYSDSGANVLTF. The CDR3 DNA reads TGTGCCACCAGTTACTCGGACTCTGGGGCCAACGTCCTGACTTTC.

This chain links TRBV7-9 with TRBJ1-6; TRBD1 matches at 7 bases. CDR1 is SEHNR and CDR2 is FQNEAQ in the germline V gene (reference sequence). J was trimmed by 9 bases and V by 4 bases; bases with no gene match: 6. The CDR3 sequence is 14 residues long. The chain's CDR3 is CASSSRNRGSPLHF. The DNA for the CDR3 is TGTGCCAGCAGCTCAAGGAACAGGGGTTCACCCCTCCACTTT.

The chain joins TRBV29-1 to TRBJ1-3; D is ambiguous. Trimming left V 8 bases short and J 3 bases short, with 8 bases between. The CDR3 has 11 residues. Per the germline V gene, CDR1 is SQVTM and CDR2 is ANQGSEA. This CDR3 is CSTGIGNTIYF. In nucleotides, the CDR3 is TGCAGCACCGGAATTGGAAACACCATATATTTT. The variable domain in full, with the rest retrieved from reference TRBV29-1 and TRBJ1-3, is SAVISQKPSRDICQRGTSLTIQCQVDSQVTMMFWYRQQPGQSLTLIATANQGSEATYESGFVIDKFPISRPNLTFSTLTVSNMSPEDSSIYLCSTGIGNTIYFGEGSWLTVV.

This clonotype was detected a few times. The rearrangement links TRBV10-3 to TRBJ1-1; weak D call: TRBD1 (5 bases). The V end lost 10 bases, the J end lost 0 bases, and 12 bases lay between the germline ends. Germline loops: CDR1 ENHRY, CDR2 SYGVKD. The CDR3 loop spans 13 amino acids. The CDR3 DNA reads TGTGCCAGCGGGGTGGACATGAACACTGAAGCTTTCTTT. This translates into CASGVDMNTEAFF.

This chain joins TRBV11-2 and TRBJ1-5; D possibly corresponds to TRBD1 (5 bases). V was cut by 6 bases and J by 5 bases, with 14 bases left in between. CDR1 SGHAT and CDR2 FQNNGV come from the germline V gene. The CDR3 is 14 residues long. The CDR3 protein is CASSRQSGHQPQHF. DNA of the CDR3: TGTGCCAGCAGTAGACAGAGTGGGCATCAGCCCCAGCATTTT.

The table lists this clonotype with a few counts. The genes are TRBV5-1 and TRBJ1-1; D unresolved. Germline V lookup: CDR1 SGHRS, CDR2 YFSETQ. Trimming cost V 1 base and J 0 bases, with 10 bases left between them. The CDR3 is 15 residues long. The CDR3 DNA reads TGCGCCAGCAGCTTGTCGCACCTAATGAACACTGAAGCTTTCTTT. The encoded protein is CASSLSHLMNTEAFF.

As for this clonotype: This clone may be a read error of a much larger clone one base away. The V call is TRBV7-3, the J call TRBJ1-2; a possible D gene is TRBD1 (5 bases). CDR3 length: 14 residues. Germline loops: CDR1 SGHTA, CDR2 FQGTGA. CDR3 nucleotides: TGTACCAGCAGCTTAGCCGGCAGGGTCTATGGCTACACCTTC. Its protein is CTSSLAGRVYGYTF.

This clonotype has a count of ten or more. For the CDR3, the DNA is TGTGCCAGCAAGCTACAGGGTAGCAATCAGCCCCAGCATTTT. It encodes CASKLQGSNQPQHF. V gene TRBV2 combines with J gene TRBJ1-5; the D gene is possibly TRBD1 (6 bases). CDR1 is SNHLY and CDR2 is FYNNEI in the germline V gene. This CDR3 contains 14 residues. Trimming stripped 7 bases from V and 0 bases from J, with 10 bases between. The variable domain in full, completed from reference TRBV2 and TRBJ1-5, reads EPEVTQTPSHQVTQMGQEVILRCVPISNHLYFYWYRQILGQKVEFLVSFYNNEISEKSEIFDDQFSVERPDGSNFTLKIRSTKLEDSAMYFCASKLQGSNQPQHFGDGTRLSIL.

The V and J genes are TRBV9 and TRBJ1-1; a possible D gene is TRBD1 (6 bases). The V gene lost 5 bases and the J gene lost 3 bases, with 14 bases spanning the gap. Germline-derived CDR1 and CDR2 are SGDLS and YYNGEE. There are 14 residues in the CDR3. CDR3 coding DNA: TGTGCCAGCAGTTTAAGCGGGGGCGACACTGAAGCTTTCTTT. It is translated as CASSLSGGDTEAFF.